Shown below are 25 T cell receptor beta chains from a single sample sequenced in a study of blood T cell repertoires in COVID-19. Profiled with immunoSEQ multiplex PCR; TCRdb holds only in-frame clones, not every one. The table includes about 360,000 clones, less than 90% detected once. Sequences were obtained from peripheral blood. Receptors were obtained from a woman aged 55-70 years with COVID-19, enrolled during active disease.

The chain combines TRBV5-4 with TRBJ2-3, with 7 nucleotides matching TRBD2. Germline values: CDR1 SGHNT, CDR2 YYREEE (reference sequence). J gave up 3 bases and V 4 bases, and 5 bases lay outside the gene matches. CDR3 length: 14 amino acids. CDR3 sequence: CASSPGGRTDTQYF. The CDR3 DNA reads TGTGCCAGCAGCCCCGGGGGGAGGACAGATACGCAGTATTTT.

The chain is built from TRBV14 and TRBJ2-7; D not certain. The CDR3 sequence is 13 residues long. The germline V gene has CDR1 SGHDN and CDR2 FVKESK. The V and J ends lost 1 base and 6 bases respectively, with 10 bases between them. The CDR3 nucleotides read TGTGCCAGCAGCCAAGTTGTCAGAAGCGAGCAGTACTTC. This gives the protein CASSQVVRSEQYF.

The gene calls are TRBV4-2 and TRBJ2-3; 15 bases match TRBD2. The CDR3 totals 17 residues. J lost 6 bases, V lost 4 bases, and 8 bases had no gene match. Germline V CDR1 and CDR2: LGHNA, YNFKEQ. CDR3 nucleotides: TGTGCCAGCAGCCCCGAGGGGACTAGCGGGGGGCACGATACGCAGTATTTT. Residues: CASSPEGTSGGHDTQYF.

J is TRBJ1-6 and V is TRBV7-2; D may be TRBD1 (5 bases). Germline CDR1 SGHTA, CDR2 FQGNSA. Trimming took off 1 base at V and 9 bases at J, with 19 bases between the two ends. The CDR3 extends over 17 amino acids. The CDR3 here is CASSLVVGGGSISPLHF. CDR3 nucleotides: TGTGCCAGCAGCTTAGTAGTGGGCGGGGGGAGTATTTCACCCCTCCACTTT.

This clone occurred once. This rearrangement joins TRBV2 to TRBJ2-5; no firm D call. Looked up from germline, CDR1 is SNHLY and CDR2 is FYNNEI. V was shortened by 4 bases and J by 5 bases, with 11 bases between the two germline ends. The CDR3 is 13 residues long. CDR3 loop: CASSVSEAETQYF. CDR3 bases: TGTGCCAGCAGTGTCAGTGAGGCGGAGACCCAGTACTTC. The full variable domain, in which reference TRBV2 and TRBJ2-5 provide the parts outside the CDR3, is EPEVTQTPSHQVTQMGQEVILRCVPISNHLYFYWYRQILGQKVEFLVSFYNNEISEKSEIFDDQFSVERPDGSNFTLKIRSTKLEDSAMYFCASSVSEAETQYFGPGTRLLVL.

The rearrangement joins TRBV4-2 to TRBJ2-5; 15 bases line up with TRBD2. Trimming took 0 bases from V and 2 from J; bases not matched to a gene: 1. The CDR3 has 17 residues. Germline V CDR1 and CDR2: LGHNA, YNFKEQ. CDR3 region: CASSQDGLAGGQETQYF. CDR3 nucleotides: TGTGCCAGCAGCCAAGATGGACTAGCGGGGGGGCAAGAGACCCAGTACTTC.

The CDR3 protein is CASSQITGSGNTIYF. The CDR3, as DNA: TGTGCCAGCAGTCAAATTACAGGGTCGGGAAACACCATATATTTT. This rearrangement joins TRBV5-6 to TRBJ1-3, with a tentative D call TRBD1 (6 bases). The CDR3 spans 15 residues. Trimming shortened V by 5 bases and J by 4 bases, and 16 bases separated the two germline ends. CDR1 is SGHDT and CDR2 is YYEEEE in the germline V gene. Full variable domain (outside the CDR3, taken from reference TRBV5-6 and TRBJ1-3): DAGVTQSPTHLIKTRGQQVTLRCSPKSGHDTVSWYQQALGQGPQFIFQYYEEEERQRGNFPDRFSGHQFPNYSSELNVNALLLGDSALYLCASSQITGSGNTIYFGEGSWLTVV.

J is TRBJ1-5 and V is TRBV7-9; 10 bases fit TRBD1. This CDR3 is built from 16 residues. Germline CDR1 reads SEHNR; CDR2 reads FQNEAQ (reference sequence). J lost 5 bases, V lost 4 bases, and 8 bases had no gene match. CDR3 loop: CASSSTTGTGDQPQHF. CDR3 bases: TGTGCCAGCAGCTCCACGACCGGGACAGGGGATCAGCCCCAGCATTTT.

The rearrangement joins TRBV10-3 to TRBJ2-1; TRBD2 aligns across 8 bases. Germline V CDR1 and CDR2: ENHRY, SYGVKD. V lost 6 bases, J lost 11 bases, and 3 bases stayed unmatched. The CDR3 loop spans 11 amino acids. In DNA form, the CDR3 reads TGTGCCATCAGCGGGGGGGGGAAGCAGTTCTTC. Translating it yields CAISGGGKQFF.

This sequence joins TRBV23-1 and TRBJ2-7; a weak D match, TRBD1 (5 bases). TRBV23-1 is identified as an open reading frame with a role that is uncertain. The germline V and J ends were trimmed by 3 bases and 5 bases, with 11 bases remaining between them. The CDR3 sequence is 13 residues long. The CDR3 nucleotides are TGCGCCAGCAGTCAGGGCAGGGCAGACGAGCAGTACTTC. It is translated as CASSQGRADEQYF.

The CDR3 loop is CASSLTVSLQETQYF. In DNA form, the CDR3 reads TGTGCCAGCAGCTTAACTGTGAGCCTTCAAGAGACCCAGTACTTC. The chain uses TRBV7-3 and TRBJ2-5; the D is unclear. Per the germline V gene, CDR1 is SGHTA and CDR2 is FQGTGA. V dropped 0 bases and J dropped 2 bases, with 10 bases sitting between them. The CDR3 runs 15 residues. The whole variable domain, filled in from reference TRBV7-3 and TRBJ2-5, reads GAGVSQTPSNKVTEKGKYVELRCDPISGHTALYWYRQSLGQGPEFLIYFQGTGAADDSGLPNDRFFAVRPEGSVSTLKIQRTERGDSAVYLCASSLTVSLQETQYFGPGTRLLVL.

This chain connects TRBV7-9 to TRBJ2-5; D unresolved. Trimming took off 2 bases at V and 4 bases at J, with 8 bases between the two ends. Germline-derived CDR1 and CDR2 are SEHNR and FQNEAQ (reference sequence). This CDR3 is 13 amino acids long. The CDR3 sequence is CASSLPTGETQYF. CDR3 DNA: TGTGCCAGCAGCTTACCTACCGGAGAGACCCAGTACTTC.

V gene TRBV18 combines with J gene TRBJ2-1, with 7 bases that match TRBD1. CDR3 length equals 15 residues. Losses at the gene ends were 1 base for V and 6 bases for J; bases not matched to a gene: 6. Germline CDR1 KGHSH, CDR2 LQKENI. The CDR3 spells CASSPLEGAVNEQFF. As DNA, the CDR3 is TGTGCCAGCTCACCACTTGAGGGGGCGGTCAATGAGCAGTTCTTC.

This clone was picked up a small number of times. The CDR3 spells CASSHSGQGVDEQYF. As DNA, the CDR3 is TGTGCCAGCAGCCACTCGGGACAGGGGGTCGACGAGCAGTACTTC. The genes are TRBV4-2 and TRBJ2-7; 11 bases are shared with TRBD1. J was trimmed by 5 bases and V by 3 bases; bases with no gene match: 6. The CDR3 is 15 amino acids. Per germline, CDR1 LGHNA and CDR2 YNFKEQ.

The chain employs TRBV6-5 and TRBJ1-1, with TRBD1 matching over 8 bases. This CDR3 contains 15 residues. With 6 bases clipped from V and 1 base from J, the junction kept 7 bases outside the gene matches. The germline V gene encodes CDR1 MNHEY and CDR2 SVGAGI. The CDR3 loop is CASSRTGGWNTEAFF. In DNA form, the CDR3 reads TGTGCCAGCAGCCGTACAGGGGGTTGGAACACTGAAGCTTTCTTT.

The chain recombines TRBV12-5 with TRBJ1-1; 9 nucleotides line up with TRBD1. CDR1 and CDR2 (germline): LGHNT, FRNRAP. V lost 1 base, J lost 2 bases, and 11 bases stayed unmatched. The length of the CDR3 is 18 residues. The CDR3 protein is CASGLATDRGSGNTEAFF. CDR3 in DNA: TGTGCTAGTGGTTTGGCAACAGACAGGGGGTCGGGTAACACTGAAGCTTTCTTT.

For the CDR3, the DNA is TGTGCCATCAGGAGCGAGGGAGATCAGCCCCAGCATTTT. This encodes CAIRSEGDQPQHF. The J gene is TRBJ1-5, the V gene TRBV10-3; D unresolved. CDR1 ENHRY and CDR2 SYGVKD come from the germline V gene. The CDR3 runs to 13 residues. The V and J ends lost 6 bases and 5 bases respectively, with 11 bases between them.

The chain couples TRBV9 to TRBJ2-1; 8 positions agree with TRBD2. Germline V lookup: CDR1 SGDLS, CDR2 YYNGEE. The CDR3 extends over 10 amino acids. V dropped 7 bases and J dropped 15; count of bases not matched to a gene: 6. The CDR3 nucleotides read TGTGCCAGCGGAAGCGGGGGCCTGTTCTTC. As protein: CASGSGGLFF.

A remark on this clone: One end of the junction varies from germline; a read error may be responsible. The V call is TRBV2, the J call TRBJ2-2; maybe TRBD2 (7 bases). The CDR3 extends over 15 amino acids. Germline V gives CDR1 SNHLY, CDR2 FYNNEI. The CDR3 coding sequence is TGTGCCCGCAGTGGAGGGGGGGGCCTGCCCGGGGAGCTGTTTTTT. Translated: CARSGGGGLPGELFF. The full variable domain, completed using reference TRBV2 and TRBJ2-2, is EPEVTQTPSHQVTQMGQEVILRCVPISNHLYFYWYRQILGQKVEFLVSFYNNEISEKSEIFDDQFSVERPDGSNFTLKIRSTKLEDSAMYFCARSGGGGLPGELFFGEGSRLTVL.

The V gene is TRBV10-3, the J gene TRBJ1-4; D possibly corresponds to TRBD1 (5 bases). V lost 1 base and J lost 1, with 7 bases in between. This CDR3 has 15 residues. CDR1 and CDR2 (germline): ENHRY, SYGVKD. CDR3 bases: TGTGCCATCAGTGAGTTCAGGGAAACTAATGAAAAACTGTTTTTT. Protein sequence: CAISEFRETNEKLFF.

Only one count was recorded for this clone. The gene calls are TRBV4-1 and TRBJ2-4; no reliable D call. Germline V gives CDR1 MGHRA, CDR2 YSYEKL. V dropped 4 bases and J dropped 0 bases, with 10 bases sitting between them. CDR3 length: 15 residues. Here the CDR3 reads CASSRRQLAKNIQYF. DNA for the CDR3: TGCGCCAGCAGCCGCCGACAACTAGCCAAAAACATTCAGTACTTC.

The chain has TRBV7-6 and TRBJ1-2, with TRBD1 matching 7 bases. V shed 1 base, J shed 8 bases, and the junction held 4 bases outside the gene matches. Germline V lookup: CDR1 SGHVS, CDR2 FNYEAQ. The CDR3 extends over 13 amino acids. The CDR3 loop is CASSLGEGGGYTF. The CDR3 DNA is TGTGCCAGCAGCTTAGGGGAAGGGGGCGGCTACACCTTC. The variable domain in full, completed from reference TRBV7-6 and TRBJ1-2, reads GAGVSQSPRYKVTKRGQDVALRCDPISGHVSLYWYRQALGQGPEFLTYFNYEAQQDKSGLPNDRFSAERPEGSISTLTIQRTEQRDSAMYRCASSLGEGGGYTFGSGTRLTVV.

This rearrangement joins TRBV10-1 to TRBJ2-1; a weak D match, TRBD1 (5 bases). This CDR3 comprises 15 residues. Trimming removed 3 bases from V and 7 bases from J, with 16 bases in between. The germline V gene encodes CDR1 WNHNN and CDR2 SYGVQD (reference sequence). The CDR3 nucleotides read TGCGCCAGCAGTGAAGGGGTAGGTAAGGGGAATGAGCAGTTCTTC. Protein: CASSEGVGKGNEQFF.

V usage is TRBV12-3 or TRBV12-4 and J usage is TRBJ2-5, with TRBD1 matching over 8 bases. The CDR3 consists of 13 residues. J was trimmed by 2 bases and V by 6 bases; bases with no gene match: 2. The CDR3 DNA reads as TGTGCCAGCAGCGACAGGGGACAAGAGACCCAGTACTTC. This gives the protein CASSDRGQETQYF.

V gene TRBV4-1 combines with J gene TRBJ2-5; no reliable D call. CDR3 size: 14 residues. Trimming took 1 base from V and 0 from J, leaving 6 bases between them. Germline V lookup: CDR1 MGHRA, CDR2 YSYEKL. DNA of the CDR3: TGCGCCAGCAGCCAAGGAGGATACCAAGAGACCCAGTACTTC. Translated: CASSQGGYQETQYF.